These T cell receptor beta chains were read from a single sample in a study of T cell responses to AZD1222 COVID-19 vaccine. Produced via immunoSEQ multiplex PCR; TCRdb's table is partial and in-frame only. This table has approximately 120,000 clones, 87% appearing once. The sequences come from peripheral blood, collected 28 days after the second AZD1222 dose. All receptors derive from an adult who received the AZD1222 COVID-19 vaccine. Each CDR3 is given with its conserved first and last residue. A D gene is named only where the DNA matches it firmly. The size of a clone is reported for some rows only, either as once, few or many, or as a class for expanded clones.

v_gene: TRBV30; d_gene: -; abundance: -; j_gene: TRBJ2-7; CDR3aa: CAWSGLTNSYEQYF; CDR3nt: TGTGCCTGGAGTGGCCTAACTAACTCCTACGAGCAGTACTTC
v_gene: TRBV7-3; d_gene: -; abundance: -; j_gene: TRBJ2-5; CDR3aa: CASSLNSQGIRETQYF; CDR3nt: TGTGCCAGCAGCTTAAATAGCCAAGGGATTCGAGAGACCCAGTACTTC
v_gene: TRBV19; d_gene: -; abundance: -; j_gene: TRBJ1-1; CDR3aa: CASSILLGSTEAFF; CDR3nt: TGTGCCAGTAGTATTTTATTGGGGAGCACTGAAGCTTTCTTT
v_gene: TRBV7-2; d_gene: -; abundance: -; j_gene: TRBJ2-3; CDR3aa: CASSGPTDTQYF; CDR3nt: TGTGCCAGCAGCGGACCCACAGATACGCAGTATTTT
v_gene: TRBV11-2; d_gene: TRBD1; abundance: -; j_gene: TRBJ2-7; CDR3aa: CASGKGDRGVHEQYF; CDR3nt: TGTGCCAGCGGAAAGGGGGACAGGGGAGTCCACGAGCAGTACTTC
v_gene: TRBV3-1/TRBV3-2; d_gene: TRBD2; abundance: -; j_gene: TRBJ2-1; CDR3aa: CASSPGGGPENEQFF; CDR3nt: TGTGCCAGCAGCCCCGGGGGGGGCCCGGAGAATGAGCAGTTCTTC
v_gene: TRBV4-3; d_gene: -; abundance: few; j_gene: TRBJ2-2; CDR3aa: CASSQRGELDTGELFF; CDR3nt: TGCGCCAGCAGCCAACGGGGAGAATTAGACACCGGGGAGCTGTTTTTT
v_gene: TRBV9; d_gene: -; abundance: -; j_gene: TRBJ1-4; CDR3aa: CASSSIREGTNEKLFF; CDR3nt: TGTGCCAGCAGCTCCATCAGGGAGGGGACTAATGAAAAACTGTTTTTT
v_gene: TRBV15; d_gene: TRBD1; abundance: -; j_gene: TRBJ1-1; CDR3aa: CATSKWDRGIVHTEAFF; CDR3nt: TGTGCCACCAGCAAATGGGACAGGGGTATTGTACACACTGAAGCTTTCTTT
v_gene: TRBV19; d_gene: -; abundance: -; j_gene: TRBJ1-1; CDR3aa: CASKHRAPRTEAFF; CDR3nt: TGTGCCAGTAAGCACAGGGCCCCGAGGACTGAAGCTTTCTTT
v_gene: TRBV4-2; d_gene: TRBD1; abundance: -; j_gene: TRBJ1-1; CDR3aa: CASSQDQTGVTEAFF; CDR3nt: TGTGCCAGCAGCCAAGATCAGACAGGGGTCACTGAAGCTTTCTTT
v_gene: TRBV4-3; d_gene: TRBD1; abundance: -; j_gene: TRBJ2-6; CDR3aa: CASSHGTGANSGANVLTF; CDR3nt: TGCGCCAGCAGCCACGGGACAGGGGCCAACTCTGGGGCCAACGTCCTGACTTTC
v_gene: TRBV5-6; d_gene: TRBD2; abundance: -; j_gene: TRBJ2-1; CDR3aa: CASSRGTSGRVMHEQFF; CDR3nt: TGTGCCAGCAGCCGAGGGACTAGCGGGAGAGTTATGCATGAGCAGTTCTTC
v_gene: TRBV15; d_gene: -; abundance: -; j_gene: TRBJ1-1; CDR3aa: CATSRDWRGTNTEAFF; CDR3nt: TGTGCCACCAGCAGAGATTGGAGAGGAACGAACACTGAAGCTTTCTTT
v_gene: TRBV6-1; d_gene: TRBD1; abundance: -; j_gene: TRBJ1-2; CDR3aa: CASTNTGTGTRGYTF; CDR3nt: TGTGCCAGCACAAACACCGGGACAGGGACTCGTGGCTACACCTTC
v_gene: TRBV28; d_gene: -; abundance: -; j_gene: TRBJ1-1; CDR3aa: CASSIPTGYTEAFF; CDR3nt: TGTGCCAGCAGCATACCGACAGGTTACACTGAAGCTTTCTTT
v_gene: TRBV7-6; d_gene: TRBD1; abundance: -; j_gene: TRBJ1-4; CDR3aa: CASSQQGAGELFF; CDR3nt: TGTGCCAGCAGTCAACAGGGGGCGGGCGAACTGTTTTTT
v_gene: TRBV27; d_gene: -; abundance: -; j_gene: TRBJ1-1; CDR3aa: CASRSYSTGPLDTEAFF; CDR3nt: TGTGCCAGCAGAAGTTATTCGACTGGGCCCTTGGACACTGAAGCTTTCTTT
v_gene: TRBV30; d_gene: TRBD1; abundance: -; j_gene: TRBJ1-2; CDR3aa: CAWSVSGQGAGGYTF; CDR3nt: TGTGCCTGGAGTGTCTCCGGACAGGGGGCCGGAGGCTACACCTTC
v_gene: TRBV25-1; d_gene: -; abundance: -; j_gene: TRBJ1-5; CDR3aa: CASSALGGSQPQHF; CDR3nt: TGTGCCAGCAGTGCTTTGGGGGGAAGCCAGCCCCAGCATTTT
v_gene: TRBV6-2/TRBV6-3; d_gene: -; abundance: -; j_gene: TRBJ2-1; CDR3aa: CASSNSRLEQFF; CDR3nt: TGTGCCAGCAGTAACTCACGCCTTGAGCAGTTCTTC
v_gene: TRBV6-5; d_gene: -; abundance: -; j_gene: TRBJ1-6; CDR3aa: CASSRTGGDNSPLHF; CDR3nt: TGTGCCAGCAGCCGGACGGGGGGGGATAATTCACCCCTCCACTTT
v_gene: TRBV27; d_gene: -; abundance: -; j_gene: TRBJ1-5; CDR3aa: CASSLVLGYDQPQHF; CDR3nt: TGTGCCAGCAGTTTAGTCTTAGGCTACGATCAGCCCCAGCATTTT
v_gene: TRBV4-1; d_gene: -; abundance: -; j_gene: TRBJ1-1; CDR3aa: CASSQLGLNTEAFF; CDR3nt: TGCGCCAGCAGCCAACTCGGACTGAACACTGAAGCTTTCTTT
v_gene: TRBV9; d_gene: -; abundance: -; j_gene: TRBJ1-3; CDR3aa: CASSGGPGSTGNTIYF; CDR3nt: TGTGCCAGCAGCGGCGGTCCAGGGTCAACTGGAAACACCATATATTTT
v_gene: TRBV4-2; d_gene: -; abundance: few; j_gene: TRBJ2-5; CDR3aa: CASSQVFGETQYF; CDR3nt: TGTGCCAGCAGCCAGGTTTTTGGAGAGACCCAGTACTTC
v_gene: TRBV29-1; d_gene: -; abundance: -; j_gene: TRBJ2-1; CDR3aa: CSVERAFPYNEQFF; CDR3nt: TGCAGCGTTGAGCGGGCTTTCCCCTACAATGAGCAGTTCTTC
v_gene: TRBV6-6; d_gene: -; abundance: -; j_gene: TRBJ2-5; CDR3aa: CASSYSSVEETQYF; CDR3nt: TGTGCCAGCAGTTACTCGTCAGTCGAAGAGACCCAGTACTTC
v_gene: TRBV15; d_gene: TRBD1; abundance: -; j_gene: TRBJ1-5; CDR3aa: CATLDGRQGALNQPQHF; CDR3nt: TGTGCCACCCTAGATGGCAGACAGGGAGCACTTAATCAGCCCCAGCATTTT
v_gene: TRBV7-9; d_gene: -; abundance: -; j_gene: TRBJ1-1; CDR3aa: CASSKGRVGIDDTEAFF; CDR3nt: TGTGCCAGCAGCAAAGGCAGGGTTGGGATTGACGACACTGAAGCTTTCTTT
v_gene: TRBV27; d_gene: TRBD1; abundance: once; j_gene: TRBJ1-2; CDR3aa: CASSLRQGGGYTF; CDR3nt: TGTGCCAGCAGTCTCCGACAGGGTGGCGGCTACACCTTC
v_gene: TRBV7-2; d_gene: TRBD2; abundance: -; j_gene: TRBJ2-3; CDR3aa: CASTRPGGLDTQYF; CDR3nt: TGTGCCAGCACCCGCCCGGGGGGGCTAGATACGCAGTATTTT
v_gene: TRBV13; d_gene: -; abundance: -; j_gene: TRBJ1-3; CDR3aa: CASSLGGAGNTIYF; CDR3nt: TGTGCCAGCAGCTTGGGGGGGGCTGGAAACACCATATATTTT
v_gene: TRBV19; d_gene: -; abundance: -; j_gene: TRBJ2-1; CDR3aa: CASSKTRDSGQYNEQFF; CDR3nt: TGTGCCAGTAGTAAAACCAGGGATTCTGGACAGTACAATGAGCAGTTCTTC
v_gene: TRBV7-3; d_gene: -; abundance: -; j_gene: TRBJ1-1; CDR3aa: CASSKDGGRANTEAFF; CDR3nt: TGTGCCAGCAGTAAAGATGGAGGCAGGGCGAACACTGAAGCTTTCTTT
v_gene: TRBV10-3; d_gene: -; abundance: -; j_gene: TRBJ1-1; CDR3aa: CAVAGVMNTEAFF; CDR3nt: TGTGCCGTAGCGGGAGTTATGAACACTGAAGCTTTCTTT
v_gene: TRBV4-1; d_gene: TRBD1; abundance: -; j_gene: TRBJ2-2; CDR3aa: CASSPPGQGITGELFF; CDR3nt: TGCGCCAGCAGCCCCCCGGGACAGGGAATCACCGGGGAGCTGTTTTTT
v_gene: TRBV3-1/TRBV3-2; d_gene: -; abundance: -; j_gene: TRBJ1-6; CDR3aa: CASSQTFEGNSPLHF; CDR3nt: TGTGCCAGCAGCCAAACCTTCGAAGGCAATTCACCCCTCCACTTT
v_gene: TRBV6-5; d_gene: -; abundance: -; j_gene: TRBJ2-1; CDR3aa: CASSHGSDNEQFF; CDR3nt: TGTGCCAGCAGTCACGGGTCCGACAATGAGCAGTTCTTC
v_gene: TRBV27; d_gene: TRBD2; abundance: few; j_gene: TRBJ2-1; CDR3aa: CASSPTSGSSYNEQFF; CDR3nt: TGTGCCAGCAGTCCGACTAGCGGGAGCTCATACAATGAGCAGTTCTTC
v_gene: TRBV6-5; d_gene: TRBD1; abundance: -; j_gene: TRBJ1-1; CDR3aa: CASSYGTGSHAEAFF; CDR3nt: TGTGCCAGCAGTTACGGGACAGGGTCTCATGCTGAAGCTTTCTTT
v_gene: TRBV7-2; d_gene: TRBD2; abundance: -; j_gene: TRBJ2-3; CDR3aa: CASSLDGSGGGRHTQYF; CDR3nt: TGTGCCAGCAGCTTAGACGGCTCGGGGGGAGGTCGCCATACGCAGTATTTT
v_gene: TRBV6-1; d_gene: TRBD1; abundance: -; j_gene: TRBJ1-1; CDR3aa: CASSEGTGGFEAFF; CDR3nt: TGTGCCAGCAGTGAAGGGACAGGGGGCTTTGAAGCTTTCTTT
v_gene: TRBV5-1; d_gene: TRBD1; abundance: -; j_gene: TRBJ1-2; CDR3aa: CASSLPGQGLHGYTF; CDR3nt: TGCGCCAGCAGCTTACCGGGACAGGGCCTGCATGGCTACACCTTC
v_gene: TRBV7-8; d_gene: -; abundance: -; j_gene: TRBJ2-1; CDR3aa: CASSPRVVDNEQFF; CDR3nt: TGTGCCAGCAGCCCCCGGGTTGTGGACAATGAGCAGTTCTTC
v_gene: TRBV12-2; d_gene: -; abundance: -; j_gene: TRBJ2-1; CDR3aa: CASRFSPKTSDGGEQFF; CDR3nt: TGTGCAAGTCGCTTTTCCCCAAAGACTAGCGACGGGGGTGAGCAGTTCTTC
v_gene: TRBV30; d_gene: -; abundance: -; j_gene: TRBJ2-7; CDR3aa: CAWTPTDHYEQYF; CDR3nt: TGTGCCTGGACCCCGACAGACCACTACGAGCAGTACTTC
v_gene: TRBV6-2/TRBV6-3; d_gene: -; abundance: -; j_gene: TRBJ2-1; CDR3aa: CASSDTQDNEQFF; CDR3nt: TGTGCCAGCAGCGATACACAAGACAATGAGCAGTTCTTC